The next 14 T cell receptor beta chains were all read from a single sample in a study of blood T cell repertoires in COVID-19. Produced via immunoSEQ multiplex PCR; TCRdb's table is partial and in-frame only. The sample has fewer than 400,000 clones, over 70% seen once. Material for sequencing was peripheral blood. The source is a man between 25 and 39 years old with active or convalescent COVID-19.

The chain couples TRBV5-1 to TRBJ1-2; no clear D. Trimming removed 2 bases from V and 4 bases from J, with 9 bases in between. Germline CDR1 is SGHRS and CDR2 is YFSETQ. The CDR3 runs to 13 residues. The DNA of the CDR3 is TGCGCCAGCAGCTTTGAGGTGTCCTATGGCTACACCTTC. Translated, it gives CASSFEVSYGYTF.

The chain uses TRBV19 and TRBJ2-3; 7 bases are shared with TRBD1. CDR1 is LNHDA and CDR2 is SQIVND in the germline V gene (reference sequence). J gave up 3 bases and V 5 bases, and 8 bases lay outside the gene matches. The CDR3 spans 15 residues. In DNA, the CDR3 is TGTGCCAGTAGTCACACGACAGGGCGGACAGATACGCAGTATTTT. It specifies CASSHTTGRTDTQYF.

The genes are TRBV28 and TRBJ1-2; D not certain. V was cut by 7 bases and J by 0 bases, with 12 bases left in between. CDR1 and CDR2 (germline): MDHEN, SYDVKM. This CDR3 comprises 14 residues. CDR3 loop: CASTKLRANYGYTF. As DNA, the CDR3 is TGTGCCAGCACCAAGCTCCGGGCTAACTATGGCTACACCTTC.

CDR3 DNA: TGTGCCAGCAGCCCATCCACCGGGGAGCTGTTTTTT. It is translated as CASSPSTGELFF. The rearrangement links TRBV6-5 to TRBJ2-2; no clear D. The CDR3 is 12 residues long. Germline lookup yields CDR1 MNHEY and CDR2 SVGAGI. Trimming removed 6 bases from V and 4 bases from J, with 6 bases in between.

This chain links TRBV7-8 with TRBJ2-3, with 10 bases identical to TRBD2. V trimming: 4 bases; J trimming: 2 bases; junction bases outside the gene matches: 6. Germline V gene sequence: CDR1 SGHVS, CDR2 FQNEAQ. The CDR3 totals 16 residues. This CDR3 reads CASSYTSGTFTDTQYF. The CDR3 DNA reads TGTGCCAGCAGCTACACTAGCGGGACATTCACAGATACGCAGTATTTT.

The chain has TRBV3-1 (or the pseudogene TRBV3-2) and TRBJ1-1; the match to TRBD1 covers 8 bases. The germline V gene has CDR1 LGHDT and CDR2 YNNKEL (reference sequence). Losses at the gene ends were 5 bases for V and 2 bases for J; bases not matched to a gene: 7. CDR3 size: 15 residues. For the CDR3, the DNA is TGTGCCAGCAGCACTCTAGACAGGGGTAACACTGAAGCTTTCTTT. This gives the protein CASSTLDRGNTEAFF.

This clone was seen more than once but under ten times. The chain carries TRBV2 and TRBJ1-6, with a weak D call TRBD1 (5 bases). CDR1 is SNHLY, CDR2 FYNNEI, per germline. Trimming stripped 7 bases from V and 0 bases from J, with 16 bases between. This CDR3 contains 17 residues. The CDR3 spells CASTSDLGGSYNSPLHF. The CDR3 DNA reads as TGTGCCAGCACCTCAGACTTGGGGGGCTCCTATAATTCACCCCTCCACTTT.

This CDR3 reads CAIRTGSTGELFF. CDR3 coding DNA: TGTGCCATCCGGACAGGCTCCACCGGGGAGCTGTTTTTT. V usage is TRBV10-3 and J usage is TRBJ2-2, with 7 nucleotides matching TRBD1. Trimming at V came to 8 bases and at J to 4 bases, leaving 4 bases not matched to a gene. CDR3 length: 13 amino acids. Germline V gene lookup returns CDR1 ENHRY and CDR2 SYGVKD.

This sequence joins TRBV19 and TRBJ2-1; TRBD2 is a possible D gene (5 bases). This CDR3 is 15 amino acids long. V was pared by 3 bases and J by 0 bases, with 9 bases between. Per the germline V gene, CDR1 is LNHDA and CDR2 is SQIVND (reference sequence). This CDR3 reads CASSMRVSSYNEQFF. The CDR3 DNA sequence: TGTGCCAGTAGTATGCGGGTAAGCTCCTACAATGAGCAGTTCTTC.

The CDR3 region has the DNA TGCGCCAGCAGCCCCCTGTACAATCCTCTAGCGGGAGGGCCGTTTTCCTACGAGCAGTACTTC. Translating gives CASSPLYNPLAGGPFSYEQYF. The V call is TRBV4-1, the J call TRBJ2-7; 12 bases agree with TRBD2. The CDR3 contains 21 residues. With 4 bases clipped from V and 1 base from J, the junction kept 20 bases outside the gene matches. Germline V gene data show CDR1 as MGHRA and CDR2 as YSYEKL.

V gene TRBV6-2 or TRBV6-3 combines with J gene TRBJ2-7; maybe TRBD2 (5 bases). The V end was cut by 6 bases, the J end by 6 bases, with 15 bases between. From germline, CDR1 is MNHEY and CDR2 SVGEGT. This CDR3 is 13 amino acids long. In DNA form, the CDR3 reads TGTGCCAGCAGCCCACAAGGTGGAGGCGAGCAGTACTTC. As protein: CASSPQGGGEQYF.

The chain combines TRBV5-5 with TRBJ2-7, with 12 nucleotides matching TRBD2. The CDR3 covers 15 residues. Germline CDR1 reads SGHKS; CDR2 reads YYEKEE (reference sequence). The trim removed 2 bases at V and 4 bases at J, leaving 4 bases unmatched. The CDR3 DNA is TGTGCCAGCAGCTTAGGGCTAGCGGGAGGGTACGAGCAGTACTTC. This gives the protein CASSLGLAGGYEQYF.

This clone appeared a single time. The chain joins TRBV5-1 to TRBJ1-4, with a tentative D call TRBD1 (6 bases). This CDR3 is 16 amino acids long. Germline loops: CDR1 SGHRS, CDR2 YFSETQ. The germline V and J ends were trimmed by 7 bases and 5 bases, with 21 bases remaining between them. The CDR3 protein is CASRSAPGGWNEKLFF. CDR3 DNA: TGCGCCAGCCGTTCAGCCCCGGGGGGCTGGAATGAAAAACTGTTTTTT.

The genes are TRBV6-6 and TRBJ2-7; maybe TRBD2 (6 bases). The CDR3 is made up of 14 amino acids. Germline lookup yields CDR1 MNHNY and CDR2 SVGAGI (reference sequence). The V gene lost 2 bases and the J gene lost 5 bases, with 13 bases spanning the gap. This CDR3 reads CASSYETSGHEQYF. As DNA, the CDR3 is TGTGCCAGCAGTTACGAGACTAGTGGCCACGAGCAGTACTTC.